The 4 T cell receptor beta chains in this list originate from one sample, sequenced in a study of tumor and adjacent non-tumor tissue in lung cancer (dated by TCRdb to between 2017 and 2018). RNA was isolated from bulk unsorted tissue, and RNA quality was assessed with a NanoDrop ND-1000 and an Agilent 2100. The normal lung samples consisted of distant non-tumor tissue collected more than 3 cm from the tumor edge. The library was made by multiplex PCR. Sequenced on an Illumina HiSeq 2500. TCRbeta libraries were constructed through three rounds of nested PCR with primers (Table S4) according to protocols adapted from ARM-PCR. TCRdb passed the public sequencing reads through fastp at Q25 and MiXCR, retaining productive beta sequences. For every CDR3 protein sequence, its rows merge into one entry that carries the most common genes and DNA. The sample profile shows around 74,000 distinct CDR3 sequences; around 65% of them were found once. 25% to 35% of the sample is in the top ten clones.

Source material: distant non-tumor lung tissue. The receptors here all came from a woman between 45 and 60 years old with non-small cell lung cancer.

A word on this clonotype: This may stem from a read error, because a much larger clone lies one nucleotide away. This sequence joins TRBV10-2 and TRBJ1-5; D not resolved. There are 15 residues in the CDR3. V gave up 3 bases and J gave up 10 bases, with 19 bases separating them. Germline V gives CDR1 WSHSY, CDR2 SAAADI. CDR3 sequence (DNA): TGCGCCAGCAGTGACTCAGAGGCCCATGTTGAACCCCAGCATTTT. This sequence encodes CASSDSEAHVEPQHF.

Worth noting for this clonotype: The CDR3 ends on some other residue instead of the conserved phenylalanine or tryptophan, so this is likely a read error. V usage is TRBV4-2 and J usage is TRBJ2-1, with 10 bases matching TRBD2. Losses at the gene ends were 2 bases for V and 8 bases for J; bases not matched to a gene: 12. The CDR3 sequence is 17 residues long. CDR1 is LGHNA and CDR2 is YNFKEQ in the germline V gene. CDR3 nucleotide sequence: TGTGCCAGCAGCCAAAATTCGGCTAGCGGGAGTCTGTATGAGCAGTTCTAC. It is translated as CASSQNSASGSLYEQFY.

Note on this clonotype: Germline and junction disagree at one end, which may indicate a read error. The genes are TRBV29-1 and TRBJ2-2; D unresolved. The germline CDR1 and CDR2 sequences are SQVTM and ANQGSEA. The CDR3 is made up of 10 amino acids. The CDR3, as DNA: TGCGGCGTACTTACGGGGGAGCTGTTTTTT. This codes for CGVLTGELFF.

The chain carries TRBV18 and TRBJ1-1; D remains ambiguous. This CDR3 region has 16 residues. Germline V gene sequence: CDR1 KGHSH, CDR2 LQKENI. V was trimmed by 3 bases and J by 4 bases, leaving 18 bases between them. CDR3 in DNA: TGTGCCAGCTCACCGGGCTGGCCAGCCCGGAGCACTGAAGCTTTCTTT. This sequence encodes CASSPGWPARSTEAFF.